A selection of T cell receptor beta chains follows, all from one sample in a study of CD8 T cells in ankylosing spondylitis. TCRdb redid the calling of the 5' RACE reads with MiXCR, one entry per CDR3 protein. The sample consists of a few hundred thousand distinct CDR3 sequences, roughly 20% of them appearing once. Input material: blood, either unsorted or a sorted T cell fraction (not recorded which). Source of these receptors: a male donor with ankylosing spondylitis or in good health (not recorded which). Each CDR3 is given with its conserved first and last residue. Fields, in order: CDR3 DNA, CDR3 protein, CDR3 length, D gene, J gene, clone size, V gene. A D gene is named only where the DNA matches it firmly. Clone size is shown for a subset of rows, as once, few, many or a class of expanded clone.

cdr3_nt: TGTGCCAGCAGTGAGAGCGGGGCCGGCACAGATACGCAGTATTTT
cdr3_aa: CASSESGAGTDTQYF
cdr3_length: 15
d_call: TRBD2
j_call: TRBJ2-3
clone_size: NA
v_call: TRBV25-1

cdr3_nt: TGTGCCAGCAGCTCAGTTGGTGGAGAGACCCAGTACTTC
cdr3_aa: CASSSVGGETQYF
cdr3_length: 13
d_call: NA
j_call: TRBJ2-5
clone_size: NA
v_call: TRBV12-3/TRBV12-4

cdr3_nt: TGTGCCTGGAGTTACCTCCCTAACAGTAGGCCCGAGCGGGAGACCCAGTACTTC
cdr3_aa: CAWSYLPNSRPERETQYF
cdr3_length: 18
d_call: NA
j_call: TRBJ2-5
clone_size: NA
v_call: TRBV30

cdr3_nt: TGCAGTGCTAGAGACGACTTAAGCGGGGGTGGGTCTAGCACAGATACGCAGTATTTT
cdr3_aa: CSARDDLSGGGSSTDTQYF
cdr3_length: 19
d_call: TRBD2
j_call: TRBJ2-3
clone_size: NA
v_call: TRBV20-1

cdr3_nt: TGTGCCAGCAGCTTCACTGGGGTCGATACGCAGTATTTT
cdr3_aa: CASSFTGVDTQYF
cdr3_length: 13
d_call: NA
j_call: TRBJ2-3
clone_size: few
v_call: TRBV7-3

cdr3_nt: TGTGCCAGCAGTTTATCGGCAGAAAGGCAGCCCCAGCATTTT
cdr3_aa: CASSLSAERQPQHF
cdr3_length: 14
d_call: NA
j_call: TRBJ1-5
clone_size: NA
v_call: TRBV27

cdr3_nt: TGTGCCAGCAGCCTAGGAGGGATTCCTCAGCCCCAGCATTTT
cdr3_aa: CASSLGGIPQPQHF
cdr3_length: 14
d_call: NA
j_call: TRBJ1-5
clone_size: NA
v_call: TRBV11-2

cdr3_nt: TGTGCCATCAGGGCGACTAGCGGGATCACCTACAATGAGCAGTTCTTC
cdr3_aa: CAIRATSGITYNEQFF
cdr3_length: 16
d_call: TRBD2
j_call: TRBJ2-1
clone_size: NA
v_call: TRBV10-3

cdr3_nt: TGCAGCGGTTCGGGGGCTTTCGGCTACACCTTC
cdr3_aa: CSGSGAFGYTF
cdr3_length: 11
d_call: NA
j_call: TRBJ1-2
clone_size: few
v_call: TRBV29-1

cdr3_nt: TGTGCCAGCAGCCAAGGGCGGGCGGGGGGCCAAGAGACCCAGTACTTC
cdr3_aa: CASSQGRAGGQETQYF
cdr3_length: 16
d_call: TRBD2
j_call: TRBJ2-5
clone_size: NA
v_call: TRBV4-2

cdr3_nt: TGCGCCAGCAGCTCCGTGGGAGCGGGAACGAGCACAGATACGCAGTATTTT
cdr3_aa: CASSSVGAGTSTDTQYF
cdr3_length: 17
d_call: TRBD2
j_call: TRBJ2-3
clone_size: NA
v_call: TRBV5-1

cdr3_nt: TGTGCCAGCAGCGTAAAGGGGGGGCCTAGCGAGACCCAGTACTTC
cdr3_aa: CASSVKGGPSETQYF
cdr3_length: 15
d_call: NA
j_call: TRBJ2-5
clone_size: few
v_call: TRBV9

cdr3_nt: TGTGCCAGCAGCTTGGCCAGGGACGGTCTCAATGAGCAGTTCTTC
cdr3_aa: CASSLARDGLNEQFF
cdr3_length: 15
d_call: NA
j_call: TRBJ2-1
clone_size: NA
v_call: TRBV5-4

cdr3_nt: TGTGCCAGCAGCCGATCGAACACCGGGGAGCTGTTTTTT
cdr3_aa: CASSRSNTGELFF
cdr3_length: 13
d_call: NA
j_call: TRBJ2-2
clone_size: NA
v_call: TRBV3-1

cdr3_nt: TGCGCCAGCAGCTTGGCGGGGACAGGGGTCGTCGGGGAGCTGTTTTTT
cdr3_aa: CASSLAGTGVVGELFF
cdr3_length: 16
d_call: TRBD1
j_call: TRBJ2-2
clone_size: few
v_call: TRBV5-1

cdr3_nt: TGCGCCAGCAGCTTGGACGGACTAGCGGGAGGTGGGCCAGATACGCAGTATTTT
cdr3_aa: CASSLDGLAGGGPDTQYF
cdr3_length: 18
d_call: TRBD2
j_call: TRBJ2-3
clone_size: NA
v_call: TRBV5-1

cdr3_nt: TGTGCCAGCAGTTCCGTAGCTAGCACAGATACGCAGTATTTT
cdr3_aa: CASSSVASTDTQYF
cdr3_length: 14
d_call: NA
j_call: TRBJ2-3
clone_size: many
v_call: TRBV6-5

cdr3_nt: TGTGCCAGCAAAAGGTGGGAGAGCTCCTACAATGAGCAGTTCTTC
cdr3_aa: CASKRWESSYNEQFF
cdr3_length: 15
d_call: NA
j_call: TRBJ2-1
clone_size: NA
v_call: TRBV6-1

cdr3_nt: TGCGCCAGCACCTCGACAGGAAACCCCTACAATGAGCAGTTCTTC
cdr3_aa: CASTSTGNPYNEQFF
cdr3_length: 15
d_call: NA
j_call: TRBJ2-1
clone_size: NA
v_call: TRBV5-1

cdr3_nt: TGCAGGGCTCGCCCCCCGGGACTAGCGGGAGCGAAGAGCTCCTACAATGAGCAGTTCTTC
cdr3_aa: CRARPPGLAGAKSSYNEQFF
cdr3_length: 20
d_call: TRBD2
j_call: TRBJ2-1
clone_size: NA
v_call: TRBV20-1

cdr3_nt: TGTGCCAGCAGTTATGAAGCGGGGAGCTCCTACAATGAGCAGTTCTTC
cdr3_aa: CASSYEAGSSYNEQFF
cdr3_length: 16
d_call: TRBD2
j_call: TRBJ2-1
clone_size: few
v_call: TRBV11-2

cdr3_nt: TGCGCCAGCAGCTTGGAGGGGCCGCAGGGGAACACTGAAGCTTTCTTT
cdr3_aa: CASSLEGPQGNTEAFF
cdr3_length: 16
d_call: NA
j_call: TRBJ1-1
clone_size: few
v_call: TRBV5-1

cdr3_nt: TGTGCCAGCAGTGTCCTGACAGGCCTCACAGATACGCAGTATTTT
cdr3_aa: CASSVLTGLTDTQYF
cdr3_length: 15
d_call: NA
j_call: TRBJ2-3
clone_size: NA
v_call: TRBV6-1